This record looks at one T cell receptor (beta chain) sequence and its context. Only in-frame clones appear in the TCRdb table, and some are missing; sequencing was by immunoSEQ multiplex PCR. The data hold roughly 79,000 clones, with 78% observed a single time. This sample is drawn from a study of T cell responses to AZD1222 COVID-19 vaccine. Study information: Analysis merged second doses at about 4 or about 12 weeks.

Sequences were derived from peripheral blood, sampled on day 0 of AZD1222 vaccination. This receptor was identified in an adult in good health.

This chain's CDR3 is CAWSVDSQETQYF. In DNA, the CDR3 is TGTGCCTGGAGTGTAGACAGCCAAGAGACCCAGTACTTC. V and J are TRBV30 and TRBJ2-5, with D maybe TRBD1 (5 bases). The CDR3 runs 13 residues. In germline, CDR1 is GTSNPN, CDR2 SVGIG (reference sequence). Deletions cut 0 bases from V and 1 base from J, with 6 bases between.